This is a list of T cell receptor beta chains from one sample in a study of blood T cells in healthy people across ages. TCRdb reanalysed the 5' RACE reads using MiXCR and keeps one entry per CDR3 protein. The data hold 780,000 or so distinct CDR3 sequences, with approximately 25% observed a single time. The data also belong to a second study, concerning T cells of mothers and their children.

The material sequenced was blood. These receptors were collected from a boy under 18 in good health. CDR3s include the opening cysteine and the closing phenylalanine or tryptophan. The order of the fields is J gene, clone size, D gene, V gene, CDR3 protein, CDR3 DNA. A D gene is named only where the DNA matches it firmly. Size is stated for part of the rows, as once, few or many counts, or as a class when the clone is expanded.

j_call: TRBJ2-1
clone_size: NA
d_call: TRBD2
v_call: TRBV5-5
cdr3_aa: CASSYSGGDQRRNNEQFF
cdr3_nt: TGTGCCAGCAGTTATAGCGGGGGGGACCAAAGAAGAAACAATGAGCAGTTCTTC

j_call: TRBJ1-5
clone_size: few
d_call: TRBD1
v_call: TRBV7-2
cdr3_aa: CASSSSGTQGAGQPQHF
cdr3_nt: TGTGCCAGCAGCTCTAGTGGAACCCAGGGGGCTGGGCAGCCCCAGCATTTT

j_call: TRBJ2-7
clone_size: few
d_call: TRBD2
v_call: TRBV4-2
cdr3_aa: CASSRGTSGGSYEQYF
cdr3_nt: TGTGCCAGCAGCCGAGGGACTAGCGGGGGTTCCTACGAGCAGTACTTC

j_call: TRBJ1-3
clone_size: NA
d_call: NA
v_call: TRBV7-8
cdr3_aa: CASSPRGDGNTIYF
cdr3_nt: TGTGCCAGCAGCCCCCGGGGGGACGGAAACACCATATATTTT

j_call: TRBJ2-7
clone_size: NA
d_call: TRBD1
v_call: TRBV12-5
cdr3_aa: CASGLDRQGTRIPSSYEQYF
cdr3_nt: TGTGCTAGTGGTTTGGACCGACAGGGGACTCGAATACCGAGCTCCTACGAGCAGTACTTC

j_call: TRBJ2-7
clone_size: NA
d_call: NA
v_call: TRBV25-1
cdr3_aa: CATLQGAPHEQYF
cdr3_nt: TGTGCCACCCTACAGGGAGCCCCCCACGAGCAGTACTTC

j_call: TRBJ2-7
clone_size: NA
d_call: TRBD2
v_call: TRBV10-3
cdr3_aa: CAISDPGLADSYEQYF
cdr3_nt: TGTGCCATCAGTGACCCGGGACTAGCGGACTCCTACGAGCAGTACTTC

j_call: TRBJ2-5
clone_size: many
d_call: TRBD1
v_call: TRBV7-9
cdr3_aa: CASRPGTGLSQETQYF
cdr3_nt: TGTGCCAGCAGACCCGGGACAGGGCTTTCGCAAGAGACCCAGTACTTC

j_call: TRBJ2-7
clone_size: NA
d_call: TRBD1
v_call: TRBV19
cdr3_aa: CASKSTGGEREQYF
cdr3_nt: TGTGCCAGCAAATCTACAGGGGGCGAGAGGGAGCAGTACTTC

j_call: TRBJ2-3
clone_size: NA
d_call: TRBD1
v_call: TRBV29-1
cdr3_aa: CSVAGTATVGTDTQYF
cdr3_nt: TGCAGCGTGGCCGGGACAGCCACCGTCGGCACAGATACGCAGTATTTT